This T cell receptor beta chain was documented in a study of vaccination and CD4 T cells after COVID-19. Treatment indicated: roughly 11-day PBMC culture with coronavirus spike peptide pools or control peptides (ViraFEST assay). This clonotype was picked up a small number of times. Its specificity is unknown. This CDR3 has 15 residues. CDR1 and CDR2 from the germline V gene are MNHEY and SMNVEV (reference sequence). Losses at the gene ends were 5 bases for V and 3 bases for J; bases not matched to a gene: 6. CD4+ T cells that had been cultured provided DNA sequenced with the Oncomine TCR Beta short-read assay. TCRdb independently ran MiXCR on the PCR reads; one entry per CDR3 protein. The table lists some 10,000 distinct CDR3 sequences, approximately 49% of them singletons, with 25% to 30% in the top ten.

The source is a human donor who had recovered from COVID-19. Sequenced material: CD4+ T cells from blood, cultured in vitro. The rearrangement links TRBV27 to TRBJ2-7; TRBD1 matches 11 bases. The chain's CDR3 is CASSPTGTGGYEQYF. The CDR3 DNA follows: TGTGCCAGCAGTCCAACCGGGACAGGGGGCTACGAGCAGTACTTC.